The rows below give T cell receptor beta chains drawn from one sample of a study of molecular identifiers for immune sequencing clone quantification. From the PCR reads, TCRdb called clonotypes with MiXCR, one entry per CDR3 protein. This sample has 400,000 to 600,000 distinct CDR3 sequences; about a fifth occur once, and the top ten carry more than 0.8%. Specimen: naive CD8+ T cells from blood, with Jurkat cell RNA spiked in. These receptors were taken from a human donor in good health. Some libraries in this study had Jurkat cell RNA spiked in. Each CDR3 is given with its conserved first and last residue. The D gene is left open where the match is weak. The size field is filled for only some rows; it gives once, few, many or a size class.

D,V,length,J,size,CDR3,DNA
.,TRBV3-1,17,TRBJ1-2,.,CASSPLKPRQTNYGYTF,TGTGCCAGCAGCCCCCTAAAACCGAGACAGACTAACTATGGCTACACCTTC
TRBD2,TRBV11-3,16,TRBJ2-3,.,CASSSGLAGGLDTQYF,TGTGCCAGCAGCTCGGGACTAGCGGGGGGCCTAGATACGCAGTATTTT
.,TRBV20-1,15,TRBJ2-7,.,CSAAARAGRLGEQYF,TGCAGTGCCGCCGCCCGGGCCGGGCGGCTCGGGGAGCAGTACTTC
.,TRBV28,13,TRBJ2-7,many,CASSFGVAYEQYF,TGTGCCAGCAGTTTCGGAGTGGCCTACGAGCAGTACTTC
.,TRBV20-1,12,TRBJ2-3,.,CSARESGILQYF,TGCAGTGCTAGAGAGAGCGGAATACTCCAGTATTTT
TRBD1,TRBV20-1,15,TRBJ1-5,few,CSARVTGDSNQPQHF,TGCAGTGCTAGAGTGACAGGGGATAGCAATCAGCCCCAGCATTTT
.,TRBV7-6,15,TRBJ2-7,.,CAGSSGGGALVEQYF,TGTGCCGGCAGCTCCGGAGGCGGGGCCCTTGTCGAGCAGTACTTC
.,TRBV6-1,14,TRBJ1-1,few,CASNPAKMNTEAFF,TGTGCCAGCAATCCAGCAAAAATGAACACTGAAGCTTTCTTT
.,TRBV20-1,13,TRBJ2-7,many,CSAIGGSSYEQYF,TGCAGTGCTATCGGCGGAAGCTCCTACGAGCAGTACTTC
.,TRBV30,10,TRBJ1-1,many,CAWIQLIAFF,TGTGCCTGGATACAGCTGATAGCTTTCTTT
.,TRBV18,14,TRBJ2-2,few,CASSPSQGTGELFF,TGTGCCAGCTCACCATCACAGGGCACCGGGGAGCTGTTTTTT
TRBD1,TRBV15,12,TRBJ1-1,many,CATSSRGTEAFF,TGTGCCACCAGCAGCAGGGGGACTGAAGCTTTCTTT
TRBD2,TRBV11-2,15,TRBJ2-5,few,CASSSSPTSYETQYF,TGTGCCAGCAGCTCAAGCCCGACTAGCTATGAGACCCAGTACTTC
TRBD2,TRBV28,14,TRBJ2-7,.,CASSTGTSGNGQYF,TGTGCCAGCAGTACCGGGACTAGCGGGAACGGGCAGTACTTC
.,TRBV20-1,13,TRBJ2-7,many,CSARGQGNYEQYF,TGCAGTGCTAGAGGCCAGGGTAACTACGAGCAGTACTTC
.,TRBV6-1,14,TRBJ1-5,few,CASSDGQTNQPQHF,TGTGCCAGCAGTGATGGACAGACAAATCAGCCCCAGCATTTT
TRBD1,TRBV6-1,15,TRBJ2-2,few,CASSEGTGLVGELFF,TGTGCCAGCAGTGAAGGGACAGGGCTGGTCGGGGAGCTGTTTTTT
.,TRBV4-1,14,TRBJ2-7,.,CASSQSRGEGEQYF,TGCGCCAGCAGCCAATCACGGGGAGAAGGCGAGCAGTACTTC
TRBD2,TRBV13,18,TRBJ2-3,many,CASSSSNPSGGAPDTQYF,TGTGCCAGCAGCTCGAGTAACCCTAGCGGGGGGGCCCCAGATACGCAGTATTTT
.,TRBV13,13,TRBJ1-2,few,CASRGSDRPGYTF,TGTGCCAGCAGAGGTTCCGACAGGCCTGGCTACACCTTC
TRBD2,TRBV20-1,14,TRBJ2-7,many,CSATSGREGYEQYF,TGCAGTGCTACCTCCGGGCGGGAGGGGTACGAGCAGTACTTC
TRBD1,TRBV6-5,19,TRBJ2-1,.,CASSERGTGLLLAWNEQFF,TGTGCCAGCAGTGAGCGCGGGACAGGGCTTCTTCTTGCGTGGAATGAGCAGTTCTTC
TRBD2,TRBV18,13,TRBJ2-7,.,CASSPAGGGEQYF,TGTGCCAGCTCCCCCGCGGGGGGGGGGGAGCAGTACTTC
.,TRBV10-2,13,TRBJ1-1,.,CATNERLFMEAFF,TGCGCCACCAACGAGAGACTCTTTATGGAAGCTTTCTTT
TRBD2,TRBV7-9,13,TRBJ2-7,many,CASRSTSIYEQYF,TGTGCCAGCAGATCGACTAGCATCTACGAGCAGTACTTC
TRBD1,TRBV7-2,15,TRBJ2-3,many,CASSSGGFVPDTQYF,TGTGCCAGCAGTTCAGGGGGCTTCGTTCCAGATACGCAGTATTTT
.,TRBV7-9,16,TRBJ2-7,.,CASSPFGIESSYEQYF,TGTGCCAGCAGCCCTTTCGGCATAGAAAGCTCCTACGAGCAGTACTTC
TRBD1,TRBV2,12,TRBJ2-7,many,CAGGTGSYEQYF,TGTGCCGGCGGGACAGGGTCCTACGAGCAGTACTTC
.,TRBV20-1,17,TRBJ2-3,few,CSARDDLGLAGTDTQYF,TGCAGTGCTAGAGACGACCTGGGGCTAGCCGGCACAGATACGCAGTATTTT
.,TRBV7-7,15,TRBJ2-2,few,CASSFDDQNTGELFF,TGTGCTAGCAGCTTCGACGACCAAAACACCGGGGAGCTGTTTTTT
TRBD1,TRBV9,16,TRBJ2-2,many,CASSVGQGENTGELFF,TGTGCCAGCAGCGTAGGACAGGGAGAGAACACCGGGGAGCTGTTTTTT
.,TRBV2,18,TRBJ1-2,.,CASSEQREYPRQSYGYTF,TGTGCCAGCAGTGAACAGAGGGAATACCCAAGACAGTCCTATGGCTACACCTTC
.,TRBV4-1,15,TRBJ1-2,few,CASSQDQRTGYGYTF,TGCGCCAGCAGCCAAGACCAAAGGACGGGCTATGGCTACACCTTC
TRBD2,TRBV20-1,17,TRBJ2-5,few,CSARAITSGRGWETQYF,TGCAGTGCTAGAGCCATTACTAGCGGGAGGGGATGGGAGACCCAGTACTTC
.,TRBV20-1,10,TRBJ1-2,few,CSASNYGYTF,TGCAGTGCTTCGAACTATGGCTACACCTTC
TRBD1,TRBV6-5,13,TRBJ1-5,few,CATTTGGNQPQHF,TGTGCCACCACAACAGGGGGCAATCAGCCCCAGCATTTT
.,TRBV5-1,16,TRBJ2-3,many,CASSFLSPKLTDTQYF,TGCGCCAGCAGCTTCCTTAGCCCAAAGCTCACAGATACGCAGTATTTT
.,TRBV4-3,13,TRBJ2-7,many,CASSQDTTYEQYF,TGTGCCAGCAGCCAGGACACAACCTACGAGCAGTACTTC
.,TRBV12-3/TRBV12-4,13,TRBJ2-2,.,CASSLGGTGGLFF,TGTGCCAGCAGTTTGGGCGGCACCGGGGGGCTGTTTTTT
.,TRBV20-1,14,TRBJ2-7,.,CSARGGGGVYEQYF,TGCAGTGCTAGAGGTGGGGGTGGAGTTTACGAGCAGTACTTC
.,TRBV27,17,TRBJ2-7,few,CASSSETIQPASGEQYF,TGTGCCAGCAGTTCCGAGACCATCCAACCTGCCAGTGGAGAGCAGTACTTC
TRBD2,TRBV20-1,15,TRBJ2-3,.,CSARVGTSGTDTQYF,TGCAGTGCTAGAGTCGGGACTAGCGGGACAGATACGCAGTATTTT
TRBD2,TRBV4-3,16,TRBJ2-2,few,CASSQDIGGATGELFF,TGCGCCAGCAGCCAAGATATCGGGGGGGCCACCGGGGAGCTGTTTTTT
.,TRBV27,14,TRBJ1-6,.,CASSFSSYNSPLHF,TGTGCCAGCAGCTTCAGCTCCTATAATTCACCCCTCCACTTT
TRBD2,TRBV7-6,14,TRBJ2-7,many,CASSLNSGGYEQYF,TGTGCCAGCAGCTTAAATAGCGGGGGCTACGAGCAGTACTTC
TRBD1,TRBV5-3,15,TRBJ2-7,many,CASSYGQGASYEQYF,TGTGCCAGCAGTTATGGACAGGGGGCTTCCTACGAGCAGTACTTC
TRBD1,TRBV28,18,TRBJ1-2,few,CASSPSGTASLINYGYTF,TGTGCCAGCAGTCCGTCCGGGACAGCTTCACTTATTAACTATGGCTACACCTTC
.,TRBV5-3,14,TRBJ2-7,few,CASSRKDRTYEQYF,TGTGCCAGCAGCCGGAAAGACAGAACCTACGAGCAGTACTTC
.,TRBV29-1,12,TRBJ1-2,few,CSVETGGNGYTF,TGCAGCGTTGAAACAGGAGGAAATGGCTACACCTTC
.,TRBV10-2,12,TRBJ2-1,few,CASKIGVSEQFF,TGCGCCAGCAAAATCGGGGTTTCGGAGCAGTTCTTC
.,TRBV12-3/TRBV12-4,15,TRBJ1-1,.,CASSRTGTENTEAFF,TGTGCCAGCAGTCGTACCGGGACGGAGAACACTGAAGCTTTCTTT
TRBD1,TRBV10-3,14,TRBJ1-2,few,CAISDTGASYGYTF,TGTGCCATCAGTGACACAGGGGCGAGCTATGGCTACACCTTC
.,TRBV19,12,TRBJ1-2,many,CASSNGIVGYTF,TGTGCCAGTAGTAATGGGATCGTTGGCTACACCTTC
.,TRBV11-2,15,TRBJ2-1,many,CASSLQKAAYNEQFF,TGTGCCAGCAGCCTACAAAAGGCTGCCTACAATGAGCAGTTCTTC
.,TRBV11-2,17,TRBJ2-1,.,CASSSSFGAGTNNEQFF,TGTGCCAGCAGCTCCTCTTTTGGGGCGGGGACCAACAATGAGCAGTTCTTC
.,TRBV3-1,16,TRBJ2-3,few,CASSQGLGGITDTQYF,TGTGCCAGCAGCCAAGGGCTAGGAGGTATCACAGATACGCAGTATTTT